This entry describes one T cell receptor beta chain. The CDR3 length is 15 residues. The germline CDR1 and CDR2 sequences are SGHTA and FQGNSA. The germline V and J ends were trimmed by 5 bases and 5 bases, with 18 bases remaining between them. This entry comes from a study of blood T cells in healthy people across ages. It was with a sample-barcoded 5' primer and a J-beta primer mix that a second PCR of about 6 to 11 cycles was run. TCRdb fed the 5' RACE reads into MiXCR, producing one record per CDR3 protein. This sample carries about 800,000 distinct CDR3 sequences, 58% of them seen once, and the ten largest clones take 22%.

The source is a young man in good health. The genes are TRBV7-2 and TRBJ1-1; possible D gene TRBD1, 6 bases. The sequencing input was blood. CDR3 residues: CASSTITGLGTEAFF. The DNA for the CDR3 is TGTGCCAGCAGCACAATAACAGGGTTGGGAACTGAAGCTTTCTTT.